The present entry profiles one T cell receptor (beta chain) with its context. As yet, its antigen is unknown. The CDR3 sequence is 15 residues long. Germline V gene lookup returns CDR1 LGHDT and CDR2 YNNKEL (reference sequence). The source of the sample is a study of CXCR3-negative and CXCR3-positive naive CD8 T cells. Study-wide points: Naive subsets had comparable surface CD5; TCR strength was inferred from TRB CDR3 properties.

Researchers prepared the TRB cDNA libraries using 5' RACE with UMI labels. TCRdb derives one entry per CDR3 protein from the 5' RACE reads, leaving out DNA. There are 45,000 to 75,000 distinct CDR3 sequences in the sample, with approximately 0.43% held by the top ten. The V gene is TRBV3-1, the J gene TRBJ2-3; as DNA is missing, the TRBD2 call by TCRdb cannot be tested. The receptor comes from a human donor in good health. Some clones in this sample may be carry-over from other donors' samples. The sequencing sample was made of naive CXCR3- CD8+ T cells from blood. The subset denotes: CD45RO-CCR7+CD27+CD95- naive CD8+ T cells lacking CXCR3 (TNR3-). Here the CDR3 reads CASSPQRGGPDTQYF.